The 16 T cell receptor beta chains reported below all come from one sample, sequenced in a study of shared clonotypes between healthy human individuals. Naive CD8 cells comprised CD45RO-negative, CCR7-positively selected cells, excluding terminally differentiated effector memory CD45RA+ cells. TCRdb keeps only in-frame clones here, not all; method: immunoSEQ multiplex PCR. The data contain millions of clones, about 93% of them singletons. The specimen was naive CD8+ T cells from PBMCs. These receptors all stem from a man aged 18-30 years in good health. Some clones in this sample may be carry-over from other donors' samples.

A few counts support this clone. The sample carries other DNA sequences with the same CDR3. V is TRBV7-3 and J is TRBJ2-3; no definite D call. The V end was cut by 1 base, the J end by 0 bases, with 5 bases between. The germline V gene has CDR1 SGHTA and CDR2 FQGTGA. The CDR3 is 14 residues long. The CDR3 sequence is CASSLSGSTDTQYF. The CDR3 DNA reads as TGTGCCAGCAGCTTAAGCGGTAGCACAGATACGCAGTATTTT. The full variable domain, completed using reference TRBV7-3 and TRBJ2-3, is GAGVSQTPSNKVTEKGKYVELRCDPISGHTALYWYRQSLGQGPEFLIYFQGTGAADDSGLPNDRFFAVRPEGSVSTLKIQRTERGDSAVYLCASSLSGSTDTQYFGPGTRLTVL.

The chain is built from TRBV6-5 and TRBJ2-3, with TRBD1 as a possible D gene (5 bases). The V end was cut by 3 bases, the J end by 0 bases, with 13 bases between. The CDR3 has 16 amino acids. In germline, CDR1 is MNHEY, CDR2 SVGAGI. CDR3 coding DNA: TGTGCCAGCAGTTATACGCAGGGCCTTAGCACAGATACGCAGTATTTT. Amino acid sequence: CASSYTQGLSTDTQYF.

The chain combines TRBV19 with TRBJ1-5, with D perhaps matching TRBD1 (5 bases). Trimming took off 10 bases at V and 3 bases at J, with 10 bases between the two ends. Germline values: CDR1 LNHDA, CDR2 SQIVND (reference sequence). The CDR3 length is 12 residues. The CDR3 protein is CATSTVNQPQHF. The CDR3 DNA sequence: TGTGCCACGTCGACAGTCAATCAGCCCCAGCATTTT. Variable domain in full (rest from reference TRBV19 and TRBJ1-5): DGGITQSPKYLFRKEGQNVTLSCEQNLNHDAMYWYRQDPGQGLRLIYYSQIVNDFQKGDIAEGYSVSREKKESFPLTVTSAQKNPTAFYLCATSTVNQPQHFGDGTRLSIL.

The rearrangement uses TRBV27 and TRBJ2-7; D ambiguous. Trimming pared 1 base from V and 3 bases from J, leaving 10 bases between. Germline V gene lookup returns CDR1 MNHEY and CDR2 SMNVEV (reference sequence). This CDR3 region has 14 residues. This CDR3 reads CASSLLYSLYEQYF. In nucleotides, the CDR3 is TGTGCCAGCAGTTTATTATACAGTCTCTACGAGCAGTACTTC.

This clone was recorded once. The chain's CDR3 is CASSLVPPGANVLTF. CDR3 in DNA: TGCGCCAGCAGCTTGGTCCCGCCGGGGGCCAACGTCCTGACTTTC. This chain connects TRBV5-1 to TRBJ2-6; D is uncertain. CDR3 length: 15 residues. Per germline, CDR1 SGHRS and CDR2 YFSETQ. V was shortened by 0 bases and J by 4 bases, with 8 bases between the two germline ends.

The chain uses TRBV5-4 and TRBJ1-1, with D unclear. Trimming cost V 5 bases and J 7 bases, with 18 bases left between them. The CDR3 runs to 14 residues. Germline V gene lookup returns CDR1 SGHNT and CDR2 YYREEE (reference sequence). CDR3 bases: TGTGCCAGCAGTCAGCCGATGGAGGGTGGTGAAGCTTTCTTT. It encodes CASSQPMEGGEAFF.

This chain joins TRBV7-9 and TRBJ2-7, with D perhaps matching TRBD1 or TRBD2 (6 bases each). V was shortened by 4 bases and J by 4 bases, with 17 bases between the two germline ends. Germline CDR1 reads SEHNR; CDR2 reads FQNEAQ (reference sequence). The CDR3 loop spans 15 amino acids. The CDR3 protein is CASSSPWGAGYEQYF. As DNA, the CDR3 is TGTGCCAGCAGCTCGCCGTGGGGGGCGGGATACGAGCAGTACTTC. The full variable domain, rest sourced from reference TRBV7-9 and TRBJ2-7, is DTGVSQNPRHKITKRGQNVTFRCDPISEHNRLYWYRQTLGQGPEFLTYFQNEAQLEKSRLLSDRFSAERPKGSFSTLEIQRTEQGDSAMYLCASSSPWGAGYEQYFGPGTRLTVT.

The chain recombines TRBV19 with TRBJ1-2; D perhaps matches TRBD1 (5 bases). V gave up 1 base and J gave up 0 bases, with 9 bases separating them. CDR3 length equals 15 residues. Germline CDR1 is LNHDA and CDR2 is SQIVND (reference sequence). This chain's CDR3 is CASSIVRASNYGYTF. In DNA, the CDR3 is TGTGCCAGTAGTATAGTCAGGGCCTCTAACTATGGCTACACCTTC.

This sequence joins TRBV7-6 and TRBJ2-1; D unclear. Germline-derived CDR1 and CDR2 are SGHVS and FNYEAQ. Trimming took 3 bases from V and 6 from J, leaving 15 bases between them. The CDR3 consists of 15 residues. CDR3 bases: TGTGCCAGCAGCTTGGACCGTTTCAAGGGCAATGAGCAGTTCTTC. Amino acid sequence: CASSLDRFKGNEQFF. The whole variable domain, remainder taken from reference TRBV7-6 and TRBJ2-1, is GAGVSQSPRYKVTKRGQDVALRCDPISGHVSLYWYRQALGQGPEFLTYFNYEAQQDKSGLPNDRFSAERPEGSISTLTIQRTEQRDSAMYRCASSLDRFKGNEQFFGPGTRLTVL.

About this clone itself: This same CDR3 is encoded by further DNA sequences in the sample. CDR3 loop: CASSVGGDEQFF. CDR3 nucleotide sequence: TGTGCCAGCAGCGTAGGGGGCGATGAGCAGTTCTTC. This chain links TRBV9 with TRBJ2-1, with D tentatively TRBD1 (5 bases). Trimming pared 0 bases from V and 8 bases from J, leaving 6 bases between. The CDR3 is made up of 12 amino acids. Germline V gene sequence: CDR1 SGDLS, CDR2 YYNGEE.

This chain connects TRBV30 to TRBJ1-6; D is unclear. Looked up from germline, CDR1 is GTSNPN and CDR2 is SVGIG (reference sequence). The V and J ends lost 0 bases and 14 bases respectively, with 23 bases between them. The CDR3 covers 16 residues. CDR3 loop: CAWSVRRPGQFNSLHF. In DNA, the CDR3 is TGTGCCTGGAGTGTACGTAGGCCCGGCCAATTTAATTCCCTCCACTTT.

CDR3 in amino acids: CASAWARPYEQYF. CDR3 DNA: TGTGCCAGCGCATGGGCAAGACCCTACGAGCAGTACTTC. The V and J genes are TRBV27 and TRBJ2-7; D gene uncertain. Per germline, CDR1 MNHEY and CDR2 SMNVEV (reference sequence). The CDR3 consists of 13 residues. Trimming took 8 bases from V and 2 from J, leaving 13 bases between them.

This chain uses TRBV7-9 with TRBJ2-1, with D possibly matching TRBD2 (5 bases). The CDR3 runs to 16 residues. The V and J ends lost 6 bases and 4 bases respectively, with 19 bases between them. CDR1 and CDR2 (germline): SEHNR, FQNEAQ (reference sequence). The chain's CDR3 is CASSPTADLWYNEQFF. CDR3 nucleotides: TGTGCCAGCAGTCCTACGGCGGACTTATGGTACAATGAGCAGTTCTTC.

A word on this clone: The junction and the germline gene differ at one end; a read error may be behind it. The CDR3 is CASSLAGTRITYNEQFF. Written as DNA, the CDR3 is TGTGCCAGCAGCCTAGCGGGAACCAGGATAACCTACAATGAGCAGTTCTTC. This rearrangement joins TRBV7-2 to TRBJ2-1; 9 bases map to TRBD2. Germline lookup yields CDR1 SGHTA and CDR2 FQGNSA. The CDR3 is made up of 17 amino acids.

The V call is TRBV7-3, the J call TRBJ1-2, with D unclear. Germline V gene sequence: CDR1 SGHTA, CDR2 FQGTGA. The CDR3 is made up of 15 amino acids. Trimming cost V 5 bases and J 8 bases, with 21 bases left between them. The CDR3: CASSPGSDPTKGYTF. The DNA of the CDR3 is TGTGCCAGCAGCCCCGGTTCGGACCCCACGAAAGGCTACACCTTC.

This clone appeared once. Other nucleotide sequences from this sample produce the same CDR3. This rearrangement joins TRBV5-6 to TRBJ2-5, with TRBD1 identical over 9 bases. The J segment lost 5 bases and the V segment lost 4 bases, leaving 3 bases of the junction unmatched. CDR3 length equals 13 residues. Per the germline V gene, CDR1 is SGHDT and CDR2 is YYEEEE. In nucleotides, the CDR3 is TGTGCCAGCAGCGGGGACAGGGTCGAGACCCAGTACTTC. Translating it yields CASSGDRVETQYF.